This T cell receptor (beta chain) was retrieved from a study of CD8 T cells in ankylosing spondylitis. As the method for making TCR beta libraries, quantitative 5'-RACE with molecular barcodes was used. MiXCR, run by TCRdb on the 5' RACE reads, gives a single entry per CDR3 protein. The sample holds almost 400,000 distinct CDR3 sequences; approximately 20% are singletons and the top ten take 16%. This clonotype appeared a few times. Its antigen remains unidentified. Overall study findings and caveats: Some of these motif variants have turned up before, in reports on reactive arthritis synovial fluid and blood. Researchers report that disease-linked clones proved CD8+ and relatively rare in peripheral blood. Among TCR beta sequences, a motif of several highly homologous variants appeared characteristic of ankylosing spondylitis blood. It was reported that disease-linked clones were significantly enriched in matched ankylosing spondylitis synovial fluid.

CDR3 length: 16 residues. The germline V gene encodes CDR1 SGDLS and CDR2 YYNGEE. The V and J ends lost 3 bases and 1 base respectively, with 15 bases between them. This clonotype originated in a male donor with ankylosing spondylitis. The sequencing input was blood, either unsorted or a sorted T cell fraction (not recorded which). This rearrangement joins TRBV9 to TRBJ2-3; maybe TRBD1 (5 bases). DNA for the CDR3: TGTGCCAGCAGCGACAGCCTCCTAGGGGGCACAGATACGCAGTATTTT. Protein sequence: CASSDSLLGGTDTQYF.